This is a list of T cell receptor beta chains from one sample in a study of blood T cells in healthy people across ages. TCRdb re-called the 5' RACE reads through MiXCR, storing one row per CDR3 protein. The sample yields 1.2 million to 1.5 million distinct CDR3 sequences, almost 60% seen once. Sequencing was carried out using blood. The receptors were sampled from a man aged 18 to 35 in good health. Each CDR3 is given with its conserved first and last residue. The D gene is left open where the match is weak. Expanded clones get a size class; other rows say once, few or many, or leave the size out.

CDR3: CASSLTGPEVFGTDTQYF
DNA: TGTGCCAGCAGTCTCACCGGACCCGAGGTATTTGGCACAGATACGCAGTATTTT
size: .
J: TRBJ2-3
length: 18
D: .
V: TRBV27

CDR3: CASSLLVRGSNEQFF
DNA: TGTGCCAGCAGCTTGCTAGTACGCGGGTCCAATGAGCAGTTCTTC
size: .
J: TRBJ2-1
length: 15
D: .
V: TRBV7-2

CDR3: CASSQEYRALYGYTF
DNA: TGTGCCAGCAGCCAAGAGTACAGGGCGCTCTATGGCTACACCTTC
size: .
J: TRBJ1-2
length: 15
D: .
V: TRBV4-2

CDR3: CAISESLGARGNEQFF
DNA: TGTGCCATCAGTGAGTCACTGGGGGCTCGAGGCAATGAGCAGTTCTTC
size: few
J: TRBJ2-1
length: 16
D: .
V: TRBV10-3

CDR3: CAISEMTGSYNEQFF
DNA: TGTGCCATCAGTGAAATGACAGGCTCCTACAATGAGCAGTTCTTC
size: .
J: TRBJ2-1
length: 15
D: .
V: TRBV10-3

CDR3: CASRETGATVKEAFF
DNA: TGTGCCAGCAGAGAGACAGGGGCTACCGTCAAAGAAGCTTTCTTT
size: once
J: TRBJ1-1
length: 15
D: TRBD1
V: TRBV25-1

CDR3: CSVIYVSGYEQYF
DNA: TGCAGCGTTATTTACGTCTCGGGGTACGAGCAGTACTTC
size: .
J: TRBJ2-7
length: 13
D: .
V: TRBV29-1

CDR3: CASSLDQGLSYGYTF
DNA: TGTGCCAGCAGCTTAGATCAGGGTTTAAGCTATGGCTACACCTTC
size: .
J: TRBJ1-2
length: 15
D: .
V: TRBV11-2

CDR3: CASSRFRYRENTGELFF
DNA: TGTGCCAGCAGCCGCTTTAGGTACAGGGAAAACACCGGGGAGCTGTTTTTT
size: .
J: TRBJ2-2
length: 17
D: .
V: TRBV7-2

CDR3: CASSDRGRVTEAFF
DNA: TGTGCCAGCAGCGACAGGGGCCGGGTCACTGAAGCTTTCTTT
size: .
J: TRBJ1-1
length: 14
D: TRBD1
V: TRBV5-6

CDR3: CASSQELYGYTF
DNA: TGTGCCAGCAGCCAAGAGCTCTATGGCTACACCTTC
size: .
J: TRBJ1-2
length: 12
D: .
V: TRBV3-1

CDR3: CSARDMGGYTF
DNA: TGCAGTGCTAGAGACATGGGTGGCTACACCTTC
size: .
J: TRBJ1-2
length: 11
D: .
V: TRBV20-1

CDR3: CASRAYGQNIQYF
DNA: TGTGCCAGCAGGGCTTACGGGCAAAACATTCAGTACTTC
size: .
J: TRBJ2-4
length: 13
D: .
V: TRBV27

CDR3: CASNEAAGELFF
DNA: TGTGCCAGCAACGAGGCGGCCGGGGAGCTGTTTTTT
size: .
J: TRBJ2-2
length: 12
D: .
V: TRBV25-1

CDR3: CASSREKIGVASRYF
DNA: TGCGCCAGCAGCCGGGAAAAAATAGGAGTCGCCTCGCGGTACTTC
size: .
J: TRBJ2-5
length: 15
D: .
V: TRBV4-1

CDR3: CATSQDGGTDTQYF
DNA: TGTGCCACCAGTCAAGATGGGGGAACAGATACGCAGTATTTT
size: .
J: TRBJ2-3
length: 14
D: .
V: TRBV24-1

CDR3: CSARSPETQYF
DNA: TGCAGTGCTAGATCCCCAGAGACCCAGTACTTC
size: .
J: TRBJ2-5
length: 11
D: .
V: TRBV20-1

CDR3: CASSLAGSVSGTDTQYF
DNA: TGTGCCAGCAGTCTCGCTGGGAGTGTTTCTGGCACAGATACGCAGTATTTT
size: .
J: TRBJ2-3
length: 17
D: .
V: TRBV6-1

CDR3: CASSSRSQGWYGYTF
DNA: TGTGCCAGCAGTTCGCGGTCACAGGGGTGGTATGGCTACACCTTC
size: .
J: TRBJ1-2
length: 15
D: TRBD1
V: TRBV12-3/TRBV12-4

CDR3: CSARDLSGIRYNEQFF
DNA: TGCAGTGCTAGAGACCTTAGCGGGATCCGCTACAATGAGCAGTTCTTC
size: .
J: TRBJ2-1
length: 16
D: TRBD2
V: TRBV20-1

CDR3: CASRLSRDSNQPQHF
DNA: TGTGCCAGCAGACTCTCTAGGGATAGCAATCAGCCCCAGCATTTT
size: .
J: TRBJ1-5
length: 15
D: .
V: TRBV6-5

CDR3: CASSKRGPGSYNEQFF
DNA: TGTGCCAGCAGTAAACGGGGGCCGGGCTCCTACAATGAGCAGTTCTTC
size: .
J: TRBJ2-1
length: 16
D: .
V: TRBV28

CDR3: CASSSGSGVYNEQYF
DNA: TGTGCCAGCAGTTCGGGTTCAGGGGTCTACAATGAGCAGTACTTC
size: .
J: TRBJ2-7
length: 15
D: .
V: TRBV12-3/TRBV12-4

CDR3: CASSLERGKETQYF
DNA: TGTGCCAGCAGCTTAGAACGGGGGAAAGAGACCCAGTACTTC
size: .
J: TRBJ2-5
length: 14
D: .
V: TRBV7-2

CDR3: CASSRVYGEKLFF
DNA: TGCGCCAGCTCGAGGGTGTACGGGGAAAAACTGTTTTTT
size: .
J: TRBJ1-4
length: 13
D: .
V: TRBV5-1

CDR3: CASSFSGTGPIYGYTF
DNA: TGTGCCAGCAGTTTCTCGGGGACAGGGCCGATCTATGGCTACACCTTC
size: .
J: TRBJ1-2
length: 16
D: TRBD1
V: TRBV27

CDR3: CASRTRDSDSPLHF
DNA: TGTGCCAGCAGAACTAGGGACAGCGATTCACCCCTCCACTTT
size: .
J: TRBJ1-6
length: 14
D: TRBD1
V: TRBV6-2/TRBV6-3

CDR3: CAWSEGFAAFF
DNA: TGTGCCTGGAGTGAAGGTTTCGCGGCTTTCTTT
size: .
J: TRBJ1-1
length: 11
D: .
V: TRBV30

CDR3: CSVRLAGDEQYF
DNA: TGCAGCGTGAGGCTAGCGGGAGATGAGCAGTACTTC
size: few
J: TRBJ2-7
length: 12
D: TRBD2
V: TRBV29-1

CDR3: CASRTVENIQYF
DNA: TGTGCCAGCCGGACAGTGGAAAACATTCAGTACTTC
size: .
J: TRBJ2-4
length: 12
D: .
V: TRBV27

CDR3: CATSPPIASYNEQFF
DNA: TGTGCCACCAGCCCCCCTATTGCCTCCTACAATGAGCAGTTCTTC
size: .
J: TRBJ2-1
length: 15
D: .
V: TRBV15

CDR3: CASSEGPGLYNEQFF
DNA: TGTGCCAGCAGTGAAGGCCCAGGACTTTACAATGAGCAGTTCTTC
size: .
J: TRBJ2-1
length: 15
D: .
V: TRBV2

CDR3: CASSPSTGEGKTQYF
DNA: TGTGCCAGCTCACCATCCACCGGCGAGGGAAAGACCCAGTACTTC
size: many
J: TRBJ2-5
length: 15
D: .
V: TRBV18

CDR3: CASHGAGTDPYEQYF
DNA: TGTGCCAGCCACGGAGCGGGGACGGACCCCTACGAGCAGTACTTC
size: .
J: TRBJ2-7
length: 15
D: TRBD2
V: TRBV27

CDR3: CAAGVASTGELFF
DNA: TGTGCTGCGGGGGTAGCGAGCACCGGGGAGCTGTTTTTT
size: many
J: TRBJ2-2
length: 13
D: TRBD2
V: TRBV12-3/TRBV12-4

CDR3: CSVGRDRVNEQFF
DNA: TGCAGCGTTGGGCGGGACAGGGTGAATGAGCAGTTCTTC
size: .
J: TRBJ2-1
length: 13
D: TRBD1
V: TRBV29-1

CDR3: CASSSRLAAWNEQFF
DNA: TGTGCCAGCAGCTCGCGACTAGCCGCCTGGAATGAGCAGTTCTTC
size: .
J: TRBJ2-1
length: 15
D: TRBD2
V: TRBV11-1

CDR3: CSARRWDREDQETQYF
DNA: TGCAGTGCTAGAAGGTGGGACAGGGAAGACCAAGAGACCCAGTACTTC
size: .
J: TRBJ2-5
length: 16
D: TRBD1
V: TRBV20-1